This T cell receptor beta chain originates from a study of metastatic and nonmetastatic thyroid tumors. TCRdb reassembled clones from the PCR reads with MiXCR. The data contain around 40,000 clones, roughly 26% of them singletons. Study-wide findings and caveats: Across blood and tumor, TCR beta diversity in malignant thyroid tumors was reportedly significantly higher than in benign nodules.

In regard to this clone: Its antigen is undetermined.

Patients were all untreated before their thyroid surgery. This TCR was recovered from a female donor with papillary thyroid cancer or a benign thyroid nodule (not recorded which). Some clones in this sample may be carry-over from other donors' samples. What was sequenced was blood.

The CDR3 DNA is TGTGCCAGCAGCTTAGGGAACCTAGCGGGAGTTGGAATTTTATTCTTC. It codes for CASSLGNLAGVGILFF. The V call is TRBV11-2, the J call TRBJ2-1; 10 nucleotides match TRBD2. After removal of 1 base from V and 16 bases from J, the junction contained 16 bases not matched to a gene. This CDR3 region has 16 residues. Germline V CDR1 and CDR2: SGHAT, FQNNGV.